This passage covers 15 T cell receptor beta chains from one sample sequenced in a study of T-cell reconstitution after alpha-beta-depleted transplantation in children. A library of TCRbeta sequences, prepared with unique molecular identifiers, was generated. TCRdb fed the PCR reads into MiXCR, producing one record per CDR3 protein. The sample yields 780,000 or so distinct CDR3 sequences, under 20% seen once. The sample was PBMCs, mostly from graft donor cells, taken 360 days after TCRalphabeta/CD19-depleted stem cell transplant. The receptors shown here come from a male patient younger than 18 who had a stem cell transplant for acute lymphoblastic leukemia, so the T cells may come from the graft donor.

This CDR3 is CASSPPRAVPNEQFF. CDR3 coding DNA: TGTGCCAGCTCACCACCGCGTGCGGTCCCTAATGAGCAGTTCTTC. This rearrangement joins TRBV18 to TRBJ2-1, with no clear D. From germline, CDR1 is KGHSH and CDR2 LQKENI. Trimming shortened V by 0 bases and J by 7 bases, and 13 bases separated the two germline ends. The CDR3 spans 15 residues.

This clonotype was detected only a few times. The rearrangement links TRBV5-1 to TRBJ2-7; D may match TRBD1 or TRBD2 (5 bases each). The length of the CDR3 is 15 residues. Trimming removed 2 bases from V and 2 bases from J, with 14 bases in between. CDR1 SGHRS and CDR2 YFSETQ come from the germline V gene. In DNA, the CDR3 is TGCGCCAGCAGCTTTGAGCCGGGGCGCCCCTACGAGCAGTACTTC. Amino acids: CASSFEPGRPYEQYF.

V gene TRBV2 combines with J gene TRBJ1-5; the match to TRBD1 covers 7 bases. The CDR3 consists of 17 residues. Losses at the gene ends were 4 bases for V and 4 bases for J; bases not matched to a gene: 13. Germline V gene data show CDR1 as SNHLY and CDR2 as FYNNEI. The DNA of the CDR3 is TGTGCCAGCAGTGTACTTATACCGCACAGGGGAAATCAGCCCCAGCATTTT. It codes for CASSVLIPHRGNQPQHF.

The rearrangement uses TRBV9 and TRBJ2-1; TRBD2 matches 8 bases. Germline-derived CDR1 and CDR2 are SGDLS and YYNGEE. The CDR3 has 18 residues. With V trimmed by 0 bases and J by 4 bases, 12 bases remained unmatched. CDR3 DNA sequence: TGTGCCAGCAGCGTAGAACTAGCGGCAAGACCACGGTACAATGAGCAGTTCTTC. Its protein product is CASSVELAARPRYNEQFF.

The chain links TRBV6-1 to TRBJ1-6, with 7 bases aligning to TRBD1. V was pared by 11 bases and J by 5 bases, with 6 bases of the junction left unmatched. The length of the CDR3 is 13 residues. Germline V gene lookup returns CDR1 MNHNS and CDR2 SASEGT. Written as DNA, the CDR3 is TGTGCCGCAGGGGGGACAGATAATTCACCCCTCCACTTT. Translated, it gives CAAGGTDNSPLHF.

The sample holds a few counts of this clonotype. This rearrangement joins TRBV7-9 to TRBJ2-1; 7 bases are shared with TRBD1. After removal of 2 bases from V and 8 bases from J, the junction contained 12 bases not matched to a gene. The CDR3 is 16 residues long. The germline CDR1 and CDR2 sequences are SEHNR and FQNEAQ (reference sequence). CDR3 residues: CASSLPTGAVWDEQFF. The CDR3 DNA follows: TGTGCCAGCAGCTTACCCACAGGGGCAGTTTGGGATGAGCAGTTCTTC.

With regard to this clonotype: A much larger clone sits a single nucleotide away, making a read error possible. The rearrangement joins TRBV6-5 to TRBJ1-1; 7 bases line up with TRBD1. Germline V gene lookup returns CDR1 MNHEY and CDR2 SVGAGI. CDR3 length: 15 residues. As DNA, the CDR3 is TGTGCCAGCAATTACTCATTCCAGGGGGGCACGGGAGCTTTCTTT. This sequence encodes CASNYSFQGGTGAFF.

This clonotype was picked up a small number of times. The genes are TRBV5-1 and TRBJ2-1; D ambiguous. Trimming cost V 0 bases and J 2 bases, with 12 bases left between them. The CDR3 spans 16 residues. Germline V gives CDR1 SGHRS, CDR2 YFSETQ. The CDR3 region has the DNA TGCGCCAGCAGCTTGGAAGGCGGCGGAGCCTACAATGAGCAGTTCTTC. Residues: CASSLEGGGAYNEQFF.

This clonotype was detected many times. Here the CDR3 reads CASSLADRDTGELFF. CDR3 coding DNA: TGTGCCAGCAGCTTGGCGGACAGAGACACCGGGGAGCTGTTTTTT. The V gene is TRBV5-6, the J gene TRBJ2-2; D is possibly TRBD1 (6 bases). This CDR3 has 15 residues. Per germline, CDR1 SGHDT and CDR2 YYEEEE. The V end lost 0 bases, the J end lost 3 bases, and 9 bases lay between the germline ends.

The chain carries TRBV4-1 and TRBJ2-3; D ambiguous. In germline, CDR1 is MGHRA, CDR2 YSYEKL. The CDR3 spans 14 residues. V was trimmed by 0 bases and J by 7 bases, leaving 11 bases between them. The CDR3 loop reads CASSQDTSHNTQYF. The CDR3 DNA reads TGCGCCAGCAGCCAAGATACGTCCCATAATACGCAGTATTTT.

The V call is TRBV20-1, the J call TRBJ2-2; TRBD2 matches at 11 bases. Germline-derived CDR1 and CDR2 are DFQATT and SNEGSKA (reference sequence). The CDR3 consists of 17 residues. The junction had 10 bases not matched to a gene; V was cut back by 2 bases and J by 5 bases. CDR3 DNA: TGCAGTGCTAGAAACCCCCGACTAGCGGGGAAGACCGGGGAGCTGTTTTTT. It yields the protein CSARNPRLAGKTGELFF.

This clonotype appeared a few times. The chain employs TRBV19 and TRBJ1-6; no reliable D call. The CDR3 totals 11 residues. The germline CDR1 and CDR2 sequences are LNHDA and SQIVND (reference sequence). V lost 7 bases, J lost 14 bases, and 12 bases lay in between. The chain's CDR3 is CASKSGATLHF. The CDR3 region has the DNA TGTGCCAGTAAATCGGGAGCAACCCTCCACTTT.

This chain joins TRBV20-1 and TRBJ2-7; 9 nucleotides agree with TRBD1. Germline V gene lookup returns CDR1 DFQATT and CDR2 SNEGSKA (reference sequence). After removal of 3 bases from V and 3 bases from J, the junction contained 6 bases not matched to a gene. CDR3 length: 14 residues. Written as DNA, the CDR3 is TGCAGTGCTAGCTGGACAGGGGAAGTCTACGAGCAGTACTTC. Amino acid sequence: CSASWTGEVYEQYF.

This sequence joins TRBV12-3 or TRBV12-4 and TRBJ2-3, with 7 nucleotides matching TRBD1. The CDR3 totals 14 residues. The J segment lost 3 bases and the V segment lost 6 bases, leaving 6 bases of the junction unmatched. CDR3 bases: TGTGCCAGCAGGACCGGGACAGCTACAGATACGCAGTATTTT. This sequence encodes CASRTGTATDTQYF.

The CDR3: CASSLTPDYGYTF. The CDR3 DNA reads TGCGCCAGCAGCTTGACTCCGGACTATGGCTACACCTTC. The gene calls are TRBV5-1 and TRBJ1-2; D remains ambiguous. V was cut by 1 base and J by 3 bases, with 7 bases left in between. CDR1 is SGHRS, CDR2 YFSETQ, per germline. The CDR3 runs 13 residues.